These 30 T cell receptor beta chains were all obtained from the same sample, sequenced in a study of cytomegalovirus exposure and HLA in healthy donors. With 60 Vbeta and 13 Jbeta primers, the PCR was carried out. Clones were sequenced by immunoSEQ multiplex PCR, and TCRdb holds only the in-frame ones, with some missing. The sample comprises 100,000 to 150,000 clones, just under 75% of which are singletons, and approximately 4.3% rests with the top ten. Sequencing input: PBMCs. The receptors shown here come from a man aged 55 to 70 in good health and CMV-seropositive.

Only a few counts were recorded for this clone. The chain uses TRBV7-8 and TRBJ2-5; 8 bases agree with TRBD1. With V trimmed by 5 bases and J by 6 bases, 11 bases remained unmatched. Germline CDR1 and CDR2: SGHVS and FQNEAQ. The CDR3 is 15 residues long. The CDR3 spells CASSIRGQGAKTQYF. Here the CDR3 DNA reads TGTGCCAGCAGCATCCGGGGGCAGGGGGCAAAGACCCAGTACTTC.

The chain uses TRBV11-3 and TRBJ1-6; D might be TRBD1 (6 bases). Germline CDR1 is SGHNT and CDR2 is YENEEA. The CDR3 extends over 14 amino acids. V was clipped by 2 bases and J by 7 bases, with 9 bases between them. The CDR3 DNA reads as TGTGCCAGCAGCTTATATGGGGGCAATTCACCCCTCCACTTT. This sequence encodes CASSLYGGNSPLHF.

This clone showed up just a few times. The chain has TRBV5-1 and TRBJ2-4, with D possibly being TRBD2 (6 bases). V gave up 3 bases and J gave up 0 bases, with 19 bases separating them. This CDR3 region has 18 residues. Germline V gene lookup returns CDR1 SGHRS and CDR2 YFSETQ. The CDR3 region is CASSSAGTQTLAKNIQYF. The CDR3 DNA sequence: TGCGCCAGCAGCTCCGCGGGGACCCAGACCTTAGCCAAAAACATTCAGTACTTC.

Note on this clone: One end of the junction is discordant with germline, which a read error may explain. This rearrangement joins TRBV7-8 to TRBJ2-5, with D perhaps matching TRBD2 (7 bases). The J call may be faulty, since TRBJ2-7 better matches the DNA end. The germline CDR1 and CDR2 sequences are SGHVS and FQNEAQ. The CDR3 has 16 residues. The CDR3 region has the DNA TGTGCCAGCACCTTAAATGGGGGGGCAGCTCCCTACGAGCAGTACTTC. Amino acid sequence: CASTLNGGAAPYEQYF.

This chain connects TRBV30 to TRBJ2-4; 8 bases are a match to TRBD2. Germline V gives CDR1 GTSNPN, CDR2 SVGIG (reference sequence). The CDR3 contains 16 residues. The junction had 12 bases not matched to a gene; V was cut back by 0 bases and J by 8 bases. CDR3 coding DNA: TGTGCCTGGAGTGTACTATCGGGGGGGGCCTGGGACATTCAGTACTTC. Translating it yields CAWSVLSGGAWDIQYF.

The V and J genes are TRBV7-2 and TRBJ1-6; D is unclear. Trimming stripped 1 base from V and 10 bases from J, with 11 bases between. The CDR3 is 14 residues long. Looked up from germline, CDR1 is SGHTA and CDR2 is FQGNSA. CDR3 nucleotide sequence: TGTGCCAGCAGCTTAGAACAGACCGTATCACCCCTCCACTTT. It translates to CASSLEQTVSPLHF.

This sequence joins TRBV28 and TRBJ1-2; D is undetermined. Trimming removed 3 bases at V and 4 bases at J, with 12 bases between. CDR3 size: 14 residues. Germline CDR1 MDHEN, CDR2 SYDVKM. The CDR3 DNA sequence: TGTGCCAGCAGTTTTATCGAGGGTGCCTATGGCTACACCTTC. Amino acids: CASSFIEGAYGYTF.

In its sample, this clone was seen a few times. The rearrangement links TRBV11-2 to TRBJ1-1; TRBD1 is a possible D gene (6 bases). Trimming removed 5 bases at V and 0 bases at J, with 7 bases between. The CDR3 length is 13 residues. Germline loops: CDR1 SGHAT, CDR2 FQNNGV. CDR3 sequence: CASSRGMNTEAFF. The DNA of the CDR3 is TGTGCCAGCAGCAGGGGGATGAACACTGAAGCTTTCTTT.

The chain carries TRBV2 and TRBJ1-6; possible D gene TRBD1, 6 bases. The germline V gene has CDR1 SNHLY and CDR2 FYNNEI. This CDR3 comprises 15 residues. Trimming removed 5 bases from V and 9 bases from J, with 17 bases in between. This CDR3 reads CASSPSASGVSPLHF. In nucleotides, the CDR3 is TGTGCCAGCAGTCCCTCGGCGTCAGGGGTTTCACCCCTCCACTTT.

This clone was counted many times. CDR3 loop: CASSPTTVSGNTIYF. The CDR3 bases are TGTGCCAGCAGCCCTACAACAGTCTCTGGAAACACCATATATTTT. The rearrangement links TRBV7-6 to TRBJ1-3; no reliable D call. V was cut by 5 bases and J by 0 bases, with 11 bases left in between. Germline values: CDR1 SGHVS, CDR2 FNYEAQ. The CDR3 covers 15 residues.

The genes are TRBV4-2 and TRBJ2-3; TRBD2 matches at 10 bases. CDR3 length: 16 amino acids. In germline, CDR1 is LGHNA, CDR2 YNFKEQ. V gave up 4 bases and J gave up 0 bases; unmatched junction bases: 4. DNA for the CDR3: TGTGCCAGCAGCCTGGGACTAGCGACTAGCACAGATACGCAGTATTTT. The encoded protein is CASSLGLATSTDTQYF.

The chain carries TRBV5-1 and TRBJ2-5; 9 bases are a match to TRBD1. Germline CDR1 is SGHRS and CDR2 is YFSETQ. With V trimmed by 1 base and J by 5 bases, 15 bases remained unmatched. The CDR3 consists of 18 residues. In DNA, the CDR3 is TGCGCCAGCAGCTTGAGGTCGCTGGACAGGGGAGGTCGTGAGACCCAGTACTTC. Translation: CASSLRSLDRGGRETQYF.

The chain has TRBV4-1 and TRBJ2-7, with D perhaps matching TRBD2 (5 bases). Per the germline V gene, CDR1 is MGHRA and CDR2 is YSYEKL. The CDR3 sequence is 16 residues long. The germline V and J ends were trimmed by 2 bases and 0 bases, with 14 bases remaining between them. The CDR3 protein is CASSQFSLLVSYEQYF. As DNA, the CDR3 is TGCGCCAGCAGCCAATTCTCTCTACTAGTCTCCTACGAGCAGTACTTC.

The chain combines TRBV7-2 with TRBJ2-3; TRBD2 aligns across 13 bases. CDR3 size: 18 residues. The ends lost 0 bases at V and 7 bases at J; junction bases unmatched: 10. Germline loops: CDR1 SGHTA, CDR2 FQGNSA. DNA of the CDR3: TGTGCCAGCAGCTTAGCGCTTTCGACTAGCGGGGGGATATATACGCAGTATTTT. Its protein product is CASSLALSTSGGIYTQYF.

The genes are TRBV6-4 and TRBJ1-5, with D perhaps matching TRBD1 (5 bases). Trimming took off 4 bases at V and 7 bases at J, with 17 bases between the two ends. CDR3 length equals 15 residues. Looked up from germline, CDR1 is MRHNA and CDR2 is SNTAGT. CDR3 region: CASSVMTAGEQPQHF. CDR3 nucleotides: TGTGCCAGCAGTGTCATGACAGCTGGCGAGCAGCCCCAGCATTTT.

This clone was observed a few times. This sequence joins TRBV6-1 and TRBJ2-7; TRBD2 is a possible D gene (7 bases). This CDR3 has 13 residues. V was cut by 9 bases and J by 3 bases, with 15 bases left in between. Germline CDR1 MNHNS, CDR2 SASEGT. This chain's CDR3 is CASGEGQDYEQYF. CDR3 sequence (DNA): TGTGCCAGTGGGGAGGGACAAGACTACGAGCAGTACTTC.

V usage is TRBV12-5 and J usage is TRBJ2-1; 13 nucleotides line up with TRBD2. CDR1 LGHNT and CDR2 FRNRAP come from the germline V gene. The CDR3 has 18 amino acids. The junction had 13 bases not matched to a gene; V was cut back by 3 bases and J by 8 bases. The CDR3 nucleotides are TGTGCTAGTGGTTTAGCGGGGACTAGCGGGGTTATAGGCGATGAGCAGTTCTTC. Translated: CASGLAGTSGVIGDEQFF.

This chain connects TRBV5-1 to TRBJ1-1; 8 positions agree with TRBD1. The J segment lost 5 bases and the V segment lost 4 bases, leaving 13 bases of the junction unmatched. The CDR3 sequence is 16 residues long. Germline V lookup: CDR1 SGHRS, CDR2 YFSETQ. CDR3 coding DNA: TGCGCCAGCAGCGCCGGACAGGGACCATGGAAGACTGAAGCTTTCTTT. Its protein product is CASSAGQGPWKTEAFF.

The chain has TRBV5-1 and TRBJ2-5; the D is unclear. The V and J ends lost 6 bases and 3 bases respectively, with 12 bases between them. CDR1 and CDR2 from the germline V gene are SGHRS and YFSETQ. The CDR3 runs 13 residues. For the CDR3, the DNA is TGCGCCAGCATGCGGTTTCGGGAAGAGACCCAGTACTTC. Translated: CASMRFREETQYF.

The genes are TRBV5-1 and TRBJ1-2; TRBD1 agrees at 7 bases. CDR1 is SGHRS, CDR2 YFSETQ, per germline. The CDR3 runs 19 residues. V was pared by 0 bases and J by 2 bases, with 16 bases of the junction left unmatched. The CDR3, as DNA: TGCGCCAGCAGCTTGGACCCTCCGGGACAGTGGGTCCAGAACTATGGCTACACCTTC. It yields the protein CASSLDPPGQWVQNYGYTF. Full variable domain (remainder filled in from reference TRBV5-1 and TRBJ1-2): KAGVTQTPRYLIKTRGQQVTLSCSPISGHRSVSWYQQTPGQGLQFLFEYFSETQRNKGNFPGRFSGRQFSNSRSEMNVSTLELGDSALYLCASSLDPPGQWVQNYGYTFGSGTRLTVV.

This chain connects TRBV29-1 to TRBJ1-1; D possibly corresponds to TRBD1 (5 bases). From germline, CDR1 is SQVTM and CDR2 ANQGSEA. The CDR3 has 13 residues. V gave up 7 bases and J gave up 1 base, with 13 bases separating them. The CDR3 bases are TGCAGCGCGCAGGACATTCGGAACACTGAAGCTTTCTTT. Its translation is CSAQDIRNTEAFF.

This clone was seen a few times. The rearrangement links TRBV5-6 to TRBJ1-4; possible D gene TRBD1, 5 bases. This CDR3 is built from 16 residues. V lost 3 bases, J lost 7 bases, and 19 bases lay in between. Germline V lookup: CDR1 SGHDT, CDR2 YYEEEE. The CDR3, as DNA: TGTGCCAGCAGCTCGAACACCATCAGGGCGAGTGAAAAACTGTTTTTT. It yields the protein CASSSNTIRASEKLFF.

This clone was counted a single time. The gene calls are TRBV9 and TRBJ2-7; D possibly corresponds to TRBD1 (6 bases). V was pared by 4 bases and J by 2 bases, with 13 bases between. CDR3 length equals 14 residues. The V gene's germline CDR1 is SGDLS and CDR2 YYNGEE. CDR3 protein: CASSKEGVAYEQYF. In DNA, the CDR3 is TGTGCCAGCAGCAAAGAGGGGGTTGCCTACGAGCAGTACTTC.

The CDR3 coding sequence is TGCGCCAGCAGCTTGATACCGGGGAACTATGGCTACACCTTC. It encodes CASSLIPGNYGYTF. The V gene is TRBV5-1, the J gene TRBJ1-2; D remains unclear. In germline, CDR1 is SGHRS, CDR2 YFSETQ. The germline V and J ends were trimmed by 1 base and 2 bases, with 9 bases remaining between them. CDR3 length: 14 amino acids.

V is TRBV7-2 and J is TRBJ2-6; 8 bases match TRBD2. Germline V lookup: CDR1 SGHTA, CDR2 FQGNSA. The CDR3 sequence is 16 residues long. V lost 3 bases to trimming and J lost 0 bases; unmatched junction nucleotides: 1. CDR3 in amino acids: CASSFRGGSGANVLTF. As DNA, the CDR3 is TGTGCCAGCAGCTTCCGGGGGGGCTCTGGGGCCAACGTCCTGACTTTC.

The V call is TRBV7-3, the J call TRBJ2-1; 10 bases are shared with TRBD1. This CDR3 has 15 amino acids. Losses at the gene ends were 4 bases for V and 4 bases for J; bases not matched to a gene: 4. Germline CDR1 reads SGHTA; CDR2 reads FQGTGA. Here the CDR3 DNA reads TGTGCCAGCAGCTCCGGACAGGGGGGATACAATGAGCAGTTCTTC. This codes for CASSSGQGGYNEQFF.

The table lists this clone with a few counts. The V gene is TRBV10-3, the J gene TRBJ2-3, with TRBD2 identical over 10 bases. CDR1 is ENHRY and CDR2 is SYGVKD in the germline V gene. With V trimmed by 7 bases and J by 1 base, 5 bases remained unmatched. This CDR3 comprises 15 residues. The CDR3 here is CAINLAGGRTDTQYF. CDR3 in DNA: TGTGCCATCAATTTAGCGGGGGGACGCACAGATACGCAGTATTTT.

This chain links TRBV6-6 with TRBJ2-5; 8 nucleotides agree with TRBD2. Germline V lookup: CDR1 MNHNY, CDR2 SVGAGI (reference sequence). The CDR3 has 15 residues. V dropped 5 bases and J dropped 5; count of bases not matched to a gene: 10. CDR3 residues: CASSPRAGGGETQYF. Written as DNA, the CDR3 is TGTGCCAGCAGTCCCCGGGCGGGGGGAGGGGAGACCCAGTACTTC.

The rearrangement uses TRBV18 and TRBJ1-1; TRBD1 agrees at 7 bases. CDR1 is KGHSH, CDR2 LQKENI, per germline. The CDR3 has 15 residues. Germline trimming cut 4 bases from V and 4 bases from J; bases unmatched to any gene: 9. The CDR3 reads CASSRVDRASTEAFF. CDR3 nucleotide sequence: TGTGCCAGCTCACGGGTAGACAGGGCCTCCACTGAAGCTTTCTTT.

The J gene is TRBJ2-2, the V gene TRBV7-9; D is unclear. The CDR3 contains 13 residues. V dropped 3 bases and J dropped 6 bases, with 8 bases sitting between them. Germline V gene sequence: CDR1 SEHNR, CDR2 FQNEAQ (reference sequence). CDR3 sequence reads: CASSLSFAGELFF. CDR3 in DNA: TGTGCCAGCAGCTTGAGTTTTGCCGGGGAGCTGTTTTTT.